This T cell receptor beta chain was profiled in a study of shared clonotypes between healthy human individuals (dated by TCRdb to about 2020). For the study in its entirety: Three men and two women, aged 18 to 49 years, made up the cohort. The study deeply sequenced blood TCR repertoires of five healthy adults to estimate repertoire size and the extent of clonotype sharing between individuals. To increase sequencing depth and limit assay-specific biases, different laboratories used diverse techniques to prepare libraries and sequence TCR repertoires. Between about 0.8 and 8.9 billion PBMCs per donor were obtained by leukapheresis. Points the paper makes about the study in general: Sampling was restricted to blood, and TCR repertoires in tissue are likely to differ from TCR repertoires in blood. Because the study included a small number of donors, the genetic and exposure-history diversity represented was limited. Pairwise subsampling led to the expectation that sequencing depth would affect the degree of clonotype sharing among donors.

Healthy HIV-negative adults with no recently reported acute infections or vaccinations were included as donors. Every donor was a Caucasian adult residing in Nashville, Tennessee, USA. For unsorted samples, about 90 million PBMCs were counted, and genomic DNA was extracted using the QIAamp DNA Blood Mini kit. After blood collection by leukapheresis, PBMCs were isolated using Ficoll-Histopaque density gradient centrifugation and then cryopreserved in the vapor phase of liquid nitrogen. Worth noting for this clone: Its antigen is unknown. No much larger clonotype is one base removed from it; base qualities were not supplied.

Using the deep immunoSEQ assay, multiplex PCR amplified TCR CDR3 regions from genomic DNA. Genomic DNA extracted from each cell subset was distributed evenly over all wells of several immunoSEQ 96-well plates, and each plate served as one replicate. Each replicate PCR for unsorted PBMC received about 0.3 ug genomic DNA, equal to about 30,000 T cell genomes. Genomic DNA from unsorted PBMC was sequenced over ten immunoSEQ deep assay plates. Purified libraries were measured with a Qubit 3.0 fluorometer, size-checked on a Bioanalyzer 2100, and measured again with the KAPA Library Quantification kit. A separate single-read 150-cycle Illumina NextSeq 550 flow cell was used to sequence each immunoSEQ 96-well plate. Turning to the authors' computational methods: The immunoSEQ output contained only junctional sequences without quality scores, so filtering could not match that applied to full-length reads. To assign V/J genes and CDR3, sequences were annotated using PyIR, a Python wrapper for IgBLAST v1.9, with IMGT germline references. Reads with weak V/J assignments (E-value above 1e-6), missing CDR3, stop codons, out-of-frame junctions, or ambiguous translated residues were removed. V3J clonotypes were defined as sequences sharing the same inferred V gene, J gene, and CDR3 amino acid sequence. To compute the percentage overlap between repertoires, the number of shared unique clonotypes was divided by the size of the smaller repertoire. Richness of each repertoire was evaluated using RTK rarefaction, the Chao1 estimator, and Recon v2.1 estimates of unobserved clonotypes. TCRdb limited this immuneACCESS table to in-frame rearrangements with V and J called. A share of clones is missing; checked studies link under half to unresolved V genes, and the rest is unexplained. For V, J and clone size, that table is used; D and trimming come from the DNA. The sample records approximately 500,000 clones, 60% to 80% of which are singletons. Approximately 13% of the sample belongs to the ten largest clones.

V loses 4 bases at its end and J loses 5 bases; junction bases beyond the gene matches: 2. For CDR1 and CDR2, the germline V gene lists SGHRS and YFSETQ. The CDR3, from cysteine to phenylalanine, totals 13 residues. Only CDR3 DNA remains: 39 bases, in frame from the first base. Sequenced: PBMCs. The V gene is TRBV5-1 and the J gene is TRBJ2-7; 11 bases in the middle match TRBD1. The clonotype originates from a woman between 35 and 50 years old in good health. Some clones in this sample may be carry-over from other donors' samples. The CDR3 here reads CASSKGQGDEQYF. The sequenced DNA: TGCGCCAGCAGCAAGGGACAGGGGGACGAGCAGTACTTC. The CDR3 plus the reference TRBV5-1 and TRBJ2-7 genes for the other parts give the full variable domain: KAGVTQTPRYLIKTRGQQVTLSCSPISGHRSVSWYQQTPGQGLQFLFEYFSETQRNKGNFPGRFSGRQFSNSRSEMNVSTLELGDSALYLCASSKGQGDEQYFGPGTRLTVT.